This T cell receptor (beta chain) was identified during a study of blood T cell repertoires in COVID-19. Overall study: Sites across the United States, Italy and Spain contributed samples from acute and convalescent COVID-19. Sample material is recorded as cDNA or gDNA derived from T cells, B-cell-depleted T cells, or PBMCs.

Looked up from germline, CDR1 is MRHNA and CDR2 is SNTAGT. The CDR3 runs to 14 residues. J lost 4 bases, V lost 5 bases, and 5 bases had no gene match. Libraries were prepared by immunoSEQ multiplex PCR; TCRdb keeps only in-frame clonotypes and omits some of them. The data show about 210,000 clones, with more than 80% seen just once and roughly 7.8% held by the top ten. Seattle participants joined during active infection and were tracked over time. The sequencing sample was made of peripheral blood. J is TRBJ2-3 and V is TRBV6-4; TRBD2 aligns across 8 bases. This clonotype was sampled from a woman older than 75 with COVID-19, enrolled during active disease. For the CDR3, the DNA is TGTGCCAGCAGTCCGGGACTAGAGGCAGATACGCAGTATTTT. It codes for CASSPGLEADTQYF.